This TCR beta chain was captured in a study of blood T cell repertoires in COVID-19 (dated by TCRdb to 2020 to 2021). With respect to the entire study: Collaborator samples came from the United States, Italy and Spain and covered acute and convalescent phases of COVID-19. The repertoires were made available in a free public database intended to serve as a resource for research on the immune response to SARS-CoV-2. The samples were drawn from two sources: the first 160 participants of the ongoing ImmuneRACE study, and 1,254 subjects contributed by 6 global collaborators. The dataset comprised deeply sampled blood TCRbeta repertoires from subjects exposed to, actively infected with, or recovered from COVID-19. Where available, HLA class I and class II types were obtained from metadata supplied by the sample provider rather than from assay-based typing. The prospective study material was composed of cDNA or gDNA derived from T cells, B-cell-depleted T cells, or PBMCs. A de-identified subject ID, COVID-19 status, age in years and sex were almost always included in the sample metadata.

The paper as a whole reports these results and caveats: The amount of clinical and demographic metadata varied by source and participant and was provided uncurated.

V ends up 5 bases short and J 8 bases short, with an unmatched junction base count of 6. Reading from cysteine to phenylalanine, the CDR3 counts 15 amino acids. The sequence is cut down to CDR3 DNA, 45 bases in frame from base 1. From a lookup of the germline V gene, CDR1 and CDR2 are MDHEN and SYDVKM. TCRbeta CDR3 regions were amplified from genomic DNA using the immunoSEQ Assay, a bias-controlled multiplex PCR. Per the original workflow: The number of nucleated cells in each sample was estimated by amplification of reference gene primers within the assay. Sequence reads were collapsed and filtered to measure the absolute abundance of every unique TCRbeta CDR3 rearrangement. For each sample, productive Simpson clonality was calculated as the square root of Simpson's diversity index across productive rearrangements. TCRdb limited this immuneACCESS table to in-frame rearrangements with V and J called. A share of clones is missing; checked studies link under half to unresolved V genes, and the rest is unexplained. The V and J calls and clone size are taken from that table; D and trimming were inferred from the DNA. The sample table contains just under 150,000 clones; only one count was recorded for just under 90% of them. Of the sample, 8.5% to 9.5% falls within the top ten clones.

The collaborating institutions used their own protocols to collect whole blood in K2EDTA tubes. For TCRbeta analysis, collaborators shipped samples in one of three forms: frozen whole blood, isolated PBMCs, or DNA extracted from either of those sample types. To note about this clone: Its antigen remains undetermined. Within one base of it there is no much larger clone, and no base qualities were kept.

The TCR was taken from a woman aged 45-60 years with active or convalescent COVID-19. This chain is built from TRBV28 and TRBJ2-1, with 13 junctional bases fitting TRBD2. The sequencing sample was made of peripheral blood. The DNA is as follows: TGTGCCAGCAGTCGGACTAGCGGGGGTGCCTATGAGCAGTTCTTC. This encodes CASSRTSGGAYEQFF.